This T cell receptor (beta chain) is from a study of blood T cell repertoires in COVID-19. Study context: T cells, B-cell-depleted T cells, or PBMCs provided the cDNA or gDNA that served as material.

This CDR3 is 12 amino acids long. The germline gives CDR1 SGHDT, CDR2 YYEEEE. V dropped 2 bases and J dropped 13 bases, with 13 bases sitting between them. Authors' methods: Scientists estimated how many nucleated cells there were by amplifying reference gene primers. Here immunoSEQ multiplex PCR was the method, and the copy in TCRdb shows in-frame clones only, minus some. The DNA gave D and trimming, while V, J and clone size come from that table. In the table there are a few hundred thousand clones, more than 80% of which are singletons. Recruits, aged roughly 18 to 89 years, lived in under 25 US areas. Allocation to cohorts depended on clinical history reported by the participants.

This clonotype was sampled from a woman aged 18-35 years in a cohort exposed to, infected with or recovered from COVID-19 (not recorded which). This sequence joins TRBV5-6 and TRBJ2-1, with D possibly TRBD2 on 6 matching bases. Sequencing input: PBMCs or T cells enriched from blood (not recorded which). CDR3 sequence: CASSFGGRKQFF. DNA for the CDR3: TGTGCCAGCAGCTTCGGGGGACGAAAACAGTTCTTC.